The T cell receptor beta chain under discussion was sequenced for a study of blood T cell repertoires in COVID-19. About the study: Specimens from acute and convalescent COVID-19 originated in the United States, Italy and Spain.

The authors' processing: It was from reference gene primer amplification that nucleated cell counts were estimated. TCRdb keeps only in-frame clones here, not all; method: immunoSEQ multiplex PCR. The DNA was the basis for D and trimming; V, J and clone size are from that table. The sample has about 320,000 clones, more than 75% seen once. This CDR3 spans 13 amino acids. The germline V and J ends were trimmed by 1 base and 3 bases, with 7 bases remaining between them. Germline V gene data show CDR1 as KGHSH and CDR2 as LQKENI. The chain recombines TRBV18 with TRBJ2-7, with a weak D call TRBD1 (5 bases). This TCR came from a woman aged 50 to 60 with acute or convalescent COVID-19. The material sequenced was peripheral blood. The CDR3 is CASSPRGDYEQYF. CDR3 nucleotide sequence: TGTGCCAGCTCACCACGGGGCGACTACGAGCAGTACTTC.